This T cell receptor (beta chain) is drawn from a study of CD8+ T cells in alopecia areata listed by TCRdb under 2018. Notes on the research overall: High-throughput TCRbeta sequencing was used to examine T cell clonal expansion in alopecia areata in both the C3H/HeJ mouse model and human patients. RNA was obtained with the PAXgene miRNA kit for fixed scalp, the miRNeasy kit for PBMCs, and the RNeasy kit for mouse skin. TCRbeta CDR3 regions were amplified by immunoSEQ multiplex PCR using 35 Vbeta forward and 13 Jbeta reverse primers. In humans, TCRbeta sequencing was performed on scalp tissue and on sorted CD4+ and CD8+ peripheral blood T cells from healthy controls and from patients with patchy or totalis/universalis alopecia areata. Clonality in the scalp was compared among normal scalp (n=4), patchy alopecia areata scalp (n=8), and alopecia totalis/universalis scalp (n=8). General findings and caveats noted by the study authors: Shared TCR sequences between patients were less evident than in mice, which may be partly attributable to HLA diversity in the patient population. Resident alphabeta T cells in normal human skin are also sequenced, complicating scalp TCR repertoire analysis, unlike mouse skin dominated by gammadelta T cells. Compared with normal scalp, lesional scalp, particularly in alopecia totalis/universalis, had higher clonality and more expanded CD8+ clones, which suggests antigenic drive.

CDR1 and CDR2, looked up from the germline V gene, are SQVTM and ANQGSEA. The CDR3 covers 12 residues, taking in both the cysteine and the phenylalanine. The DNA shown is the 36-base CDR3, in frame from base 1. V is reduced by 3 bases and J by 4 bases, leaving a spacing of 9 bases between them. Of note for this clone: This clone's antigen is unknown. Base qualities are not provided; no much larger clone lies one nucleotide away.

Library prep was done by the immunoSEQ multiplex PCR assay. RNA was extracted from all samples and reverse transcribed into cDNA, which served as template for TCR sequencing. First-strand cDNA was synthesized with SuperScript III using a 2:1 mix of oligo-dT and random hexamers. A synthetic immune receptor repertoire was used to measure amplification bias, and any remaining bias was corrected computationally. The study's processing was this. Raw reads were preprocessed for error removal, and CDR3 was defined according to IMGT conventions as running from the conserved cysteine to phenylalanine. Clonality was computed as 1 minus the Shannon entropy, with the entropy normalized by log2 of the number of productive unique TCRs. Whether scalp clones were CD4 or CD8 was inferred by matching scalp TCRbeta sequences against CD4 and CD8 repertoires sorted from blood. The clones in this table, taken by TCRdb from immuneACCESS, are in-frame only. Not every clone is retained; where verified, under half of the shortfall comes from an unresolved V gene, and the cause of the rest is unknown. V and J calls and clone size are those listed in that table; D and trimming were worked out from the DNA. The sample table shows roughly 140,000 clones, and around 62% are seen once. Clones ranked in the top ten supply 30% to 45% of the sample.

PBMCs were isolated by density centrifugation and stained for CD3, CD4 and CD8, and CD4+ and CD8+ T cells were sorted on a FACSAria. Scalp biopsies and blood samples were obtained from unaffected controls. Material for sequencing was CD8+ T cells sorted from blood. The TCR originated in a human donor in good health. The rearranged chain carries TRBV29-1 and TRBJ1-1; no D gene is confidently identified. The CDR3 amino acid sequence is: CSVETPFTEAFF. The DNA sequence is as follows: TGCAGCGTTGAGACGCCTTTCACTGAAGCTTTCTTT.